The 30 T cell receptor beta chains below all came from one sample that was sequenced in a study of T-cell memory formation after mild COVID-19. MiXCR, applied by TCRdb to the 5' RACE reads, yields one record per CDR3 protein. This sample carries roughly 170,000 distinct CDR3 sequences, 18% of them seen once, and the ten largest clones take roughly 4%. The sample was PBMCs or a T cell subset sorted from them (not recorded which). The receptors stem from a man younger than 30 who had mild COVID-19 (a few samples of this study predate the infection). Cell type and time point are not known.

This clonotype was seen more than once but under ten times. The genes are TRBV2 and TRBJ2-5, with a tentative D call TRBD2 (6 bases). Germline values: CDR1 SNHLY, CDR2 FYNNEI. Trimming took 8 bases from V and 4 from J, leaving 11 bases between them. This CDR3 is built from 12 residues. Here the CDR3 DNA reads TGTGCCAGCCACCAGGGAGGAGAGACCCAGTACTTC. It yields the protein CASHQGGETQYF.

The chain couples TRBV7-9 to TRBJ2-7; 7 bases match TRBD1. This CDR3 comprises 15 residues. Germline CDR1 SEHNR, CDR2 FQNEAQ (reference sequence). Trimming took 4 bases from V and 1 from J; bases not matched to a gene: 7. DNA of the CDR3: TGTGCCAGCAGCTCCCGAGGGGGCGAGTCCTACGAGCAGTACGTC. Its translation is CASSSRGGESYEQYV.

This clonotype has just a few counts. This chain connects TRBV7-2 to TRBJ2-1; D is possibly TRBD1 or TRBD2 (5 bases each). Trimming removed 0 bases at V and 2 bases at J, with 5 bases between. The CDR3 is 14 amino acids. Per the germline V gene, CDR1 is SGHTA and CDR2 is FQGNSA. The CDR3 DNA follows: TGTGCCAGCAGCTTAGCGGGGGCCTACAATGAGCAGTTCTTC. Encoded protein: CASSLAGAYNEQFF.

This clonotype was observed at least ten times. V is TRBV5-1 and J is TRBJ2-6, with 7 nucleotides matching TRBD1. V lost 7 bases, J lost 0 bases, and 7 bases stayed unmatched. This CDR3 comprises 16 residues. In germline, CDR1 is SGHRS, CDR2 YFSETQ. CDR3 protein: CASDRDGTSGANVLTF. In DNA form, the CDR3 reads TGCGCCAGCGACAGGGACGGGACCTCTGGGGCCAACGTCCTGACTTTC.

This clonotype was found a few times. The chain recombines TRBV5-1 with TRBJ1-2, with D unclear. Trimming pared 2 bases from V and 5 bases from J, leaving 16 bases between. This CDR3 is built from 15 residues. The germline CDR1 and CDR2 sequences are SGHRS and YFSETQ. The CDR3 sequence is CASSFSLGGNYGYTF. DNA of the CDR3: TGCGCCAGCAGCTTTTCCCTCGGAGGCAATTATGGCTACACCTTC.

The chain is built from TRBV6-6 and TRBJ1-1; D is unresolved. CDR1 is MNHNY and CDR2 is SVGAGI in the germline V gene (reference sequence). Trimming stripped 5 bases from V and 1 base from J, with 17 bases between. The CDR3 is made up of 16 amino acids. The CDR3 sequence is CASSEYFGFRNTEAFF. The CDR3 region has the DNA TGTGCCAGCAGTGAATACTTCGGTTTTAGGAACACTGAAGCTTTCTTT.

This clonotype has just a few counts. The chain recombines TRBV5-1 with TRBJ1-1; maybe TRBD1 (6 bases). With 4 bases removed from V and 0 bases from J, the gap between germline ends came to 10 bases. Germline V CDR1 and CDR2: SGHRS, YFSETQ. The CDR3 covers 14 residues. In nucleotides, the CDR3 is TGCGCCAGCAGCGAGGGGGAAATGAACACTGAAGCTTTCTTT. Encoded protein: CASSEGEMNTEAFF.

This clonotype was detected only a few times. The genes are TRBV7-2 and TRBJ1-5; perhaps TRBD1 as D (5 bases). V lost 5 bases and J lost 6, with 14 bases in between. This CDR3 is built from 14 residues. CDR1 and CDR2 (germline): SGHTA, FQGNSA. CDR3 protein: CASSARRGSQPQHF. Written as DNA, the CDR3 is TGTGCCAGCAGCGCCCGGAGGGGTAGTCAGCCCCAGCATTTT.

A few counts support this clonotype. This sequence joins TRBV5-1 and TRBJ1-1, with a weak D call TRBD1 (6 bases). The CDR3 is made up of 16 amino acids. V was shortened by 6 bases and J by 4 bases, with 22 bases between the two germline ends. Germline CDR1 reads SGHRS; CDR2 reads YFSETQ. CDR3 in DNA: TGCGCCAGCACCTACGGGACACCCCTCTTGGGCACTGAAGCTTTCTTT. Protein: CASTYGTPLLGTEAFF.

The CDR3 sequence: CSAHNTARRELFF. The CDR3 DNA sequence: TGCAGTGCGCATAATACGGCGAGGCGAGAGCTGTTTTTT. This chain links TRBV20-1 with TRBJ2-2; D gene ambiguous. Trimming pared 6 bases from V and 11 bases from J, leaving 19 bases between. Looked up from germline, CDR1 is DFQATT and CDR2 is SNEGSKA (reference sequence). The CDR3 contains 13 residues.

The chain is built from TRBV29-1 and TRBJ2-5; D is unresolved. The CDR3 consists of 13 residues. The germline gives CDR1 SQVTM, CDR2 ANQGSEA. Trimming cost V 0 bases and J 1 base, with 6 bases left between them. The CDR3 is CSVEDSGQETQYF. The CDR3 nucleotides are TGCAGCGTTGAAGATTCGGGCCAAGAGACCCAGTACTTC.

This rearrangement joins TRBV5-4 to TRBJ2-5; unclear D gene. Germline V lookup: CDR1 SGHNT, CDR2 YYREEE (reference sequence). V was cut by 4 bases and J by 1 base, with 5 bases left in between. The CDR3 consists of 12 residues. The CDR3 protein is CASSGLQETQYF. In DNA, the CDR3 is TGTGCCAGCAGCGGTCTCCAAGAGACCCAGTACTTC. The variable domain in full, with the rest retrieved from reference TRBV5-4 and TRBJ2-5, is ETGVTQSPTHLIKTRGQQVTLRCSSQSGHNTVSWYQQALGQGPQFIFQYYREEENGRGNFPPRFSGLQFPNYSSELNVNALELDDSALYLCASSGLQETQYFGPGTRLLVL.

This clonotype came up a few times. The DNA for the CDR3 is TGTGCCAGCAGCTCCTTCCAGGGCACAGATACGCAGTATTTT. The encoded protein is CASSSFQGTDTQYF. The rearrangement uses TRBV7-2 and TRBJ2-3, with D uncertain. CDR1 SGHTA and CDR2 FQGNSA come from the germline V gene. V was clipped by 4 bases and J by 1 base, with 9 bases between them. The CDR3 sequence is 14 residues long.

The CDR3 DNA sequence: TGTGCCAGCAGATTCGGGGATACGCAGTATTTT. Translating it yields CASRFGDTQYF. The chain has TRBV7-2 and TRBJ2-3; D remains unclear. Trimming pared 6 bases from V and 6 bases from J, leaving 7 bases between. The CDR3 is 11 residues long. Germline CDR1 is SGHTA and CDR2 is FQGNSA.

The chain is built from TRBV4-3 and TRBJ2-5; 10 nucleotides align to TRBD1. Germline V gives CDR1 LGHNA, CDR2 YSLEER. The CDR3 loop spans 17 amino acids. V trimming: 0 bases; J trimming: 5 bases; junction bases outside the gene matches: 9. The DNA for the CDR3 is TGCGCCAGCAGCCAAGATGACAGGGGGCGCGGTCTCGAGACCCAGTACTTC. It codes for CASSQDDRGRGLETQYF.

This sequence joins TRBV5-1 and TRBJ1-6, with 7 bases fitting TRBD1. Germline V gives CDR1 SGHRS, CDR2 YFSETQ. Trimming cost V 5 bases and J 9 bases; bases outside gene matches: 17. The CDR3 spans 17 residues. CDR3 sequence: CASSLIGTGAAGSPLHF. The CDR3 DNA reads as TGCGCCAGCAGTTTGATCGGAACAGGGGCAGCGGGTTCACCCCTCCACTTT.

The chain employs TRBV2 and TRBJ1-6; D gene uncertain. Trimming pared 7 bases from V and 8 bases from J, leaving 18 bases between. CDR1 is SNHLY, CDR2 FYNNEI, per germline. The length of the CDR3 is 15 residues. CDR3: CASTGTYLGYSPLHF. The CDR3 bases are TGTGCCAGCACGGGAACTTATCTGGGATATTCACCCCTCCACTTT.

This clonotype was recorded a few times. The chain recombines TRBV6-5 with TRBJ2-1; perhaps D is TRBD1 or TRBD2 (5 bases each). This CDR3 contains 14 residues. V was cut by 6 bases and J by 0 bases, with 9 bases left in between. Germline V lookup: CDR1 MNHEY, CDR2 SVGAGI. CDR3 region: CASRPGLSYNEQFF. CDR3 DNA: TGTGCCAGCAGACCGGGGCTCTCCTACAATGAGCAGTTCTTC.

V usage is TRBV6-1 and J usage is TRBJ1-2; TRBD1 is a possible D gene (6 bases). There are 14 residues in the CDR3. V lost 6 bases and J 3 bases, leaving 14 bases between the germline ends. Germline lookup yields CDR1 MNHNS and CDR2 SASEGT. CDR3 region: CASRLTGTDYGYTF. For the CDR3, the DNA is TGTGCCAGCAGGCTCACAGGGACCGACTATGGCTACACCTTC.

This chain connects TRBV11-2 to TRBJ2-7; 9 positions match TRBD2. The CDR3 is 14 amino acids. V dropped 6 bases and J dropped 6; count of bases not matched to a gene: 9. Germline loops: CDR1 SGHAT, CDR2 FQNNGV. The CDR3 DNA sequence: TGTGCCAGCAGTATTCAGCGGGGGGCGGGCGAGCAGTACTTC. The encoded protein is CASSIQRGAGEQYF.

For the CDR3, the DNA is TGTGCCAGCAGCCTCTACGGGGACAGCAATCAGCCCCAGCATTTT. Protein product: CASSLYGDSNQPQHF. This chain uses TRBV5-5 with TRBJ1-5, with D possibly matching TRBD1 (5 bases). From germline, CDR1 is SGHKS and CDR2 YYEKEE (reference sequence). The CDR3 extends over 15 amino acids. With 4 bases removed from V and 1 base from J, the gap between germline ends came to 12 bases. Variable domain in full (rest from reference TRBV5-5 and TRBJ1-5): DAGVTQSPTHLIKTRGQQVTLRCSPISGHKSVSWYQQVLGQGPQFIFQYYEKEERGRGNFPDRFSARQFPNYSSELNVNALLLGDSALYLCASSLYGDSNQPQHFGDGTRLSIL.

This clonotype was counted a few times. The CDR3 sequence: CASSLASGGRYEQFF. CDR3 nucleotides: TGTGCCAGCAGCTTAGCAAGCGGGGGGCGGTATGAGCAGTTCTTC. This chain uses TRBV7-2 with TRBJ2-1; 9 positions match TRBD2. Germline values: CDR1 SGHTA, CDR2 FQGNSA. With 0 bases clipped from V and 8 bases from J, the junction kept 5 bases outside the gene matches. This CDR3 spans 15 amino acids.

This clonotype was counted only a few times. The rearrangement links TRBV29-1 to TRBJ2-3, with D possibly TRBD2 on 6 matching bases. The CDR3 length is 12 residues. Germline CDR1 SQVTM, CDR2 ANQGSEA. V dropped 5 bases and J dropped 1 base, with 7 bases sitting between them. CDR3 in amino acids: CSVWRGTDTQYF. In DNA, the CDR3 is TGCAGCGTTTGGAGGGGCACAGATACGCAGTATTTT.

This clonotype was seen only a few times. This chain connects TRBV4-1 to TRBJ2-5; D may be TRBD1 or TRBD2 (6 bases each). This CDR3 has 12 residues. Trimming cost V 0 bases and J 14 bases, with 13 bases left between them. Germline V gives CDR1 MGHRA, CDR2 YSYEKL. The CDR3 DNA reads TGCGCCAGCAGCCAAGATAATCGGGGGCCCTACTTC. Amino acid sequence: CASSQDNRGPYF.

V usage is TRBV6-1 and J usage is TRBJ1-4; a weak D match, TRBD1 (5 bases). CDR3 size: 14 residues. In germline, CDR1 is MNHNS, CDR2 SASEGT. Trimming stripped 2 bases from V and 4 bases from J, with 8 bases between. CDR3 in amino acids: CASSESQGNEKLFF. The DNA of the CDR3 is TGTGCCAGCAGTGAAAGTCAGGGTAATGAAAAACTGTTTTTT.

J is TRBJ1-6 and V is TRBV27; TRBD1 agrees at 7 bases. The CDR3 has 13 residues. V lost 8 bases, J lost 5 bases, and 3 bases stayed unmatched. The germline gives CDR1 MNHEY, CDR2 SMNVEV (reference sequence). The CDR3: CASSGTDNSPLHF. The CDR3 DNA sequence: TGTGCCAGCTCCGGGACAGATAATTCACCCCTCCACTTT.

The chain carries TRBV20-1 and TRBJ2-3; D is uncertain. V was pared by 0 bases and J by 6 bases, with 13 bases between. CDR3 length equals 14 residues. Germline CDR1 is DFQATT and CDR2 is SNEGSKA (reference sequence). The CDR3 region has the DNA TGCAGTGCTAGAGATTCCGGCCGGGTGGATACGCAGTATTTT. Its translation is CSARDSGRVDTQYF.

The rearrangement links TRBV10-3 to TRBJ1-1, with TRBD1 identical over 7 bases. The J segment lost 1 base and the V segment lost 11 bases, leaving 7 bases of the junction unmatched. The CDR3 is 13 amino acids. CDR1 and CDR2 (germline): ENHRY, SYGVKD. The CDR3 spells CAATGVENTEAFF. CDR3 DNA sequence: TGTGCCGCTACAGGGGTGGAGAACACTGAAGCTTTCTTT.

This clonotype was counted only a few times. The chain recombines TRBV4-3 with TRBJ1-1, with D perhaps matching TRBD1 (5 bases). CDR1 and CDR2 from the germline V gene are LGHNA and YSLEER. With 0 bases removed from V and 5 bases from J, the gap between germline ends came to 13 bases. This CDR3 comprises 15 residues. This chain's CDR3 is CASSQEQGFGTEAFF. The CDR3, as DNA: TGCGCCAGCAGCCAAGAGCAGGGTTTTGGGACTGAAGCTTTCTTT.

The V gene is TRBV18, the J gene TRBJ1-2, with D unclear. Germline V gives CDR1 KGHSH, CDR2 LQKENI. This CDR3 comprises 13 residues. Trimming removed 5 bases at V and 6 bases at J, with 13 bases between. Here the CDR3 DNA reads TGTGCCAGCTCAGAGCGTACAGAAAATGGCTACACCTTC. Translation gives CASSERTENGYTF.